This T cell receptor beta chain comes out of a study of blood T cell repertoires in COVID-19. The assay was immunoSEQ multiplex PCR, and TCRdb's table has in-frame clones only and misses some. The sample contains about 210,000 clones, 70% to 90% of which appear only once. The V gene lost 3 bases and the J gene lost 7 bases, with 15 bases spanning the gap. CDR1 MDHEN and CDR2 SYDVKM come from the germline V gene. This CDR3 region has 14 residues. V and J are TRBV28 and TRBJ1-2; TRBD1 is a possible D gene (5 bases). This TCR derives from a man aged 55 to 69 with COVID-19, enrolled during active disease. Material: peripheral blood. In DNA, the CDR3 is TGTGCCAGCAGTTTTGTAGGGGCGCGAGGTGGCTACACCTTC. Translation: CASSFVGARGGYTF.